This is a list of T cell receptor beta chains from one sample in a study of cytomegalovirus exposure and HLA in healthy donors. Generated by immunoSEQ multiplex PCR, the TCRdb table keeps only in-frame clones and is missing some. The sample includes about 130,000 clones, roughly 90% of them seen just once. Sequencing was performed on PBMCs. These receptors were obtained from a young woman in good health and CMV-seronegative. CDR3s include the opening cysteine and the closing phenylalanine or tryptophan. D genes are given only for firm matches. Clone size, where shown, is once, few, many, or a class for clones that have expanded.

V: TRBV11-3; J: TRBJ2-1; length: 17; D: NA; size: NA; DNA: TGTGCCAGCAGCTTAGAAGTGGGCAATTCTGGCTACAATGAGCAGTTCTTC; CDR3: CASSLEVGNSGYNEQFF
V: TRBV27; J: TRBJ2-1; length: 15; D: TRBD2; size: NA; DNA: TGTGCCAGCAGTCCTGGGACTAGCAGTTACAATGAGCAGTTCTTC; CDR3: CASSPGTSSYNEQFF
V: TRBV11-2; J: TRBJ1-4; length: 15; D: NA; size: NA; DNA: TGTGCCAGCAGCTTTGGTCGCAGGGGCGCTGAAAAACTGTTTTTT; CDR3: CASSFGRRGAEKLFF
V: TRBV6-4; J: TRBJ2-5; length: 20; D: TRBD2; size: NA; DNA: TGTGCCAGCAGTGACCGGACTAGCGGGAGGAACGCGCGGTGCCAAGAGACCCAGTACTTC; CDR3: CASSDRTSGRNARCQETQYF
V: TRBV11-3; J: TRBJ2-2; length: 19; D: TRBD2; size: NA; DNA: TGTGCCAGCAGCTTAGAATTAAGACTAGCCCCCTATAACACCGGGGAGCTGTTTTTT; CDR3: CASSLELRLAPYNTGELFF
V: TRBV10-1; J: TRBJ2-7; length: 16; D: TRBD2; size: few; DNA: TGCGCCAGCAGTGAGTCGACTGGGCTAGCGGGAGGAGAGCAGTACTTC; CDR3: CASSESTGLAGGEQYF
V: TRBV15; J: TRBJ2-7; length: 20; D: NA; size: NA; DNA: TGTGCCACCAGCAGAGATATCAGGACAAACATCAGGCGCCCTTCCGACGAGCAGTACTTC; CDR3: CATSRDIRTNIRRPSDEQYF
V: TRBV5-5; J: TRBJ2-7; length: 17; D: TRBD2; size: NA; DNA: TGTGCCAGCAGCTTGCGCGCACTAGCGGGGGTAGCCTACGAGCAGTACTTC; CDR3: CASSLRALAGVAYEQYF
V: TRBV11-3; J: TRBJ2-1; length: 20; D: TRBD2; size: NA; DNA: TGTGCCAGCAGCTCGGGACTAGCGGGAGGGCCATCGAGCTCCTACAATGAGCAGTTCTTC; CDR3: CASSSGLAGGPSSSYNEQFF
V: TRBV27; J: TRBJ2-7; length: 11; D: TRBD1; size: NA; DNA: TGTGCCAGCAGACAGGGGGCCGAGCAGTACTTC; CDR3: CASRQGAEQYF
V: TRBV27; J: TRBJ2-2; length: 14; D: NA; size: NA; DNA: TGTGCCAGCAGTTCGGAGCCCAACACCGGGGAGCTGTTTTTT; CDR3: CASSSEPNTGELFF
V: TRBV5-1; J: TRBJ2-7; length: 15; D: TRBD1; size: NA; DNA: TGCGCCAGCAGCTTGGCCGGACAGGGGGCTCGGGAGCAGTACTTC; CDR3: CASSLAGQGAREQYF
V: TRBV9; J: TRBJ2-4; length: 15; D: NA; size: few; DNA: TGTGCCAGCAGCGTTTCCGGGGAAACCAAAAACATTCAGTACTTC; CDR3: CASSVSGETKNIQYF
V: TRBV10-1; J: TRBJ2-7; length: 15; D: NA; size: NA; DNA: TGCGCCAGCAGTGACGGTGGAGGGGTCACCTACGAGCAGTACTTC; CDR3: CASSDGGGVTYEQYF
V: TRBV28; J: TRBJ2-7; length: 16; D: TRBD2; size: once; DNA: TGTGCCAGCAGTTCCTCGACTAGCGGGAGTTATTACGAGCAGTACTTC; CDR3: CASSSSTSGSYYEQYF
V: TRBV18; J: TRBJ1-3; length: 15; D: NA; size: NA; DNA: TGTGCCAGCTCAGCGGTATCCACCTCTGGAAACACCATATATTTT; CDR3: CASSAVSTSGNTIYF
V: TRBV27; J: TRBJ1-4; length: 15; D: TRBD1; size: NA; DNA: TGTGCCAGCAGGGACAGGGCGGGCCCTAATGAAAAACTGTTTTTT; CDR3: CASRDRAGPNEKLFF
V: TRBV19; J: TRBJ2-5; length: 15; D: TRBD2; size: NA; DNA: TGTGCCAGTAGTATGATAGCGGGCGAGGGGGAGACCCAGTACTTC; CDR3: CASSMIAGEGETQYF
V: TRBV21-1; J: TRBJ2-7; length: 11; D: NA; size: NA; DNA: TGTGCCAGCAGCAAGGAGGAAAACGCGTACTTC; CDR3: CASSKEENAYF
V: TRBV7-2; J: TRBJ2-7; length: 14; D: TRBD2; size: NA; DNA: TGTGCCAGCAGCTTAGCGGGAGGGCCCTACGAGCAGTACTTC; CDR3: CASSLAGGPYEQYF
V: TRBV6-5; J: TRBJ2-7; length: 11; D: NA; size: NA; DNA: TGTGCCAGCAGTGGGACTGGGGGGCAGTACTTC; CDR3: CASSGTGGQYF
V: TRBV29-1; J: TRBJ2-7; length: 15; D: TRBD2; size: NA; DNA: TGCAGCGTTGAGTGGGGGGGGATGGGGACCTACGAGCAGTACTTC; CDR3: CSVEWGGMGTYEQYF
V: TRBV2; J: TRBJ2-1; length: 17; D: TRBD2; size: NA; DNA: TGTGCCAGCAGTGAAGGGAACAGCGGGAGCCCGTGGAATGAGCAGTTCTTC; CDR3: CASSEGNSGSPWNEQFF
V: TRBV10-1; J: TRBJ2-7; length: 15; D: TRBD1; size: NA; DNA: TGCGCCAGCAGTGAGTCCGGGGACAGATCCTACGAGCAGTACTTC; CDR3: CASSESGDRSYEQYF
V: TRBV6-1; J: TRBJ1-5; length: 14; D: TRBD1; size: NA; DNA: TGTGCCAGCAGTGTGGACAGGGACAATCAGCCCCAGCATTTT; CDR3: CASSVDRDNQPQHF
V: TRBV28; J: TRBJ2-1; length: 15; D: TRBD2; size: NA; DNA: TGTGCCAGCACCCAAGCGGGAGTGGGCTACAATGAGCAGTTCTTC; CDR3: CASTQAGVGYNEQFF
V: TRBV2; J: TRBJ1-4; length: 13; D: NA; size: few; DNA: TGTGCCAGCAATAGACTAGTGGGTGAAAAACTGTTTTTT; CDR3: CASNRLVGEKLFF